The T cell receptor (beta chain) under discussion was sequenced for a study of T cells in localized non-small cell lung cancer. Note on this clone: Its matching antigen is unknown.

Study-wide results and caveats: Median around 62 top-100 tumor clones were shared with paired adjacent lung.

Assay: immunoSEQ multiplex PCR; the TCRdb copy retains only in-frame clones and omits some. This table holds around 29,000 clones, under 95% found once. Germline lookup yields CDR1 SGHTA and CDR2 FQGNSA. There are 15 residues in the CDR3. Losses at the gene ends were 7 bases for V and 3 bases for J; bases not matched to a gene: 7. The clonotype originates from a female donor over 55 with stage I lung adenocarcinoma. V is TRBV7-2 and J is TRBJ1-4; 8 positions agree with TRBD1. The specimen was peripheral blood, collected before any cancer treatment. The CDR3, as DNA: TGTGCCAGCAAACCGCAGGGGGCGGCTAATGAAAAACTGTTTTTT. Its protein product is CASKPQGAANEKLFF.